This entry lists 32 T cell receptor beta chains sequenced from one sample in a study of blood T cell repertoires in COVID-19. Measured with immunoSEQ multiplex PCR; TCRdb has only the in-frame clones, and not every one. This repertoire shows under 95,000 clones, approximately 88% found once; its top ten account for over 35%. Source material: peripheral blood. Source of these receptors: a human donor in a cohort sampled during active COVID-19.

The chain links TRBV7-9 to TRBJ1-4; 7 nucleotides match TRBD1. The CDR3 has 14 amino acids. CDR1 and CDR2 (germline): SEHNR, FQNEAQ (reference sequence). Trimming at V came to 5 bases and at J to 6 bases, leaving 6 bases not matched to a gene. The CDR3 region has the DNA TGTGCCAGCAGCCCGTCAGGGGGACATGAAAAACTGTTTTTT. Residues: CASSPSGGHEKLFF.

To note about this clone: At one end the junction does not follow the germline gene, possibly because of a read error. This chain connects TRBV27 to TRBJ1-3, with D maybe TRBD1 (6 bases). CDR3 size: 14 residues. Germline CDR1 is MNHEY and CDR2 is SMNVEV (reference sequence). CDR3 sequence reads: CASSGQSRGTTIYF. In DNA form, the CDR3 reads TGTGCCAGCAGTGGACAGAGCCGCGGAACCACCATATATTTT.

The chain has TRBV6-5 and TRBJ1-5; 10 bases align to TRBD1. V lost 4 bases, J lost 6 bases, and 3 bases stayed unmatched. This CDR3 contains 14 residues. Germline CDR1 and CDR2: MNHEY and SVGAGI. This chain's CDR3 is CASSFRDRGQPQHF. The CDR3 coding sequence is TGTGCCAGCAGTTTCCGGGACAGGGGTCAGCCCCAGCATTTT.

The chain carries TRBV18 and TRBJ2-1; possible D gene TRBD2, 6 bases. CDR3 length equals 14 residues. With 0 bases removed from V and 7 bases from J, the gap between germline ends came to 10 bases. Germline V gene sequence: CDR1 KGHSH, CDR2 LQKENI. CDR3 in DNA: TGTGCCAGCTCACCACCGTCAGGAGGGAATGAGCAGTTCTTC. This sequence encodes CASSPPSGGNEQFF.

CDR3 sequence (DNA): TGCGCCAGCAGCCAAGATCCTGGAGGGGCGACCGAGCAGTACTTC. Protein product: CASSQDPGGATEQYF. This rearrangement joins TRBV4-1 to TRBJ2-7; perhaps TRBD2 as D (6 bases). V was clipped by 0 bases and J by 6 bases, with 15 bases between them. This CDR3 has 15 amino acids. The germline CDR1 and CDR2 sequences are MGHRA and YSYEKL.

The gene calls are TRBV7-9 and TRBJ1-5, with D possibly matching TRBD1 (6 bases). The germline CDR1 and CDR2 sequences are SEHNR and FQNEAQ (reference sequence). The V end lost 4 bases, the J end lost 2 bases, and 9 bases lay between the germline ends. This CDR3 is 14 amino acids long. The CDR3 reads CASSSRQGNQPQHF. CDR3 nucleotide sequence: TGTGCCAGCAGCTCGCGACAGGGCAATCAGCCCCAGCATTTT.

This rearrangement joins TRBV18 to TRBJ1-1; D ambiguous. Germline V gene lookup returns CDR1 KGHSH and CDR2 LQKENI. V gave up 5 bases and J gave up 3 bases, with 7 bases separating them. The CDR3 has 12 residues. The DNA for the CDR3 is TGTGCCAGCTCATCCTCAGACACTGAAGCTTTCTTT. Amino acid sequence: CASSSSDTEAFF. The full variable domain, completed using reference TRBV18 and TRBJ1-1, is NAGVMQNPRHLVRRRGQEARLRCSPMKGHSHVYWYRQLPEEGLKFMVYLQKENIIDESGMPKERFSAEFPKEGPSILRIQQVVRGDSAAYFCASSSSDTEAFFGQGTRLTVV.

This chain joins TRBV11-3 and TRBJ2-7; D is perhaps TRBD1 (6 bases). The V end lost 5 bases, the J end lost 3 bases, and 20 bases lay between the germline ends. Germline V lookup: CDR1 SGHNT, CDR2 YENEEA. There are 16 residues in the CDR3. CDR3: CASSRTWDTFYYEQYF. CDR3 nucleotide sequence: TGTGCCAGCAGCCGAACATGGGACACCTTCTACTACGAGCAGTACTTC. Together with reference TRBV11-3 and TRBJ2-7, the CDR3 gives the full variable domain: EAGVVQSPRYKIIEKKQPVAFWCNPISGHNTLYWYLQNLGQGPELLIRYENEEAVDDSQLPKDRFSAERLKGVDSTLKIQPAELGDSAVYLCASSRTWDTFYYEQYFGPGTRLTVT.

The chain joins TRBV9 to TRBJ2-7, with D possibly matching TRBD2 (5 bases). V lost 3 bases, J lost 0 bases, and 10 bases lay in between. Germline CDR1 is SGDLS and CDR2 is YYNGEE. The CDR3 has 14 amino acids. CDR3 in DNA: TGTGCCAGCAGCGCCGGGGTCAGCTCCTACGAGCAGTACTTC. Its protein product is CASSAGVSSYEQYF.

The chain joins TRBV5-4 to TRBJ1-3; TRBD1 matches at 9 bases. The CDR3 totals 18 residues. V was pared by 3 bases and J by 7 bases, with 17 bases of the junction left unmatched. Looked up from germline, CDR1 is SGHNT and CDR2 is YYREEE (reference sequence). Written as DNA, the CDR3 is TGTGCCAGCAGCTGGGCAGGACAGGGGCCAATTCGGTCCAACACCATATATTTT. Encoded protein: CASSWAGQGPIRSNTIYF.

This rearrangement joins TRBV3-1 (or the pseudogene TRBV3-2) to TRBJ1-1; 8 nucleotides align to TRBD1. The CDR3 runs to 15 residues. V was clipped by 0 bases and J by 4 bases; unmatched bases: 4. In germline, CDR1 is LGHDT, CDR2 YNNKEL (reference sequence). CDR3 region: CASSQDGTGGTEAFF. CDR3 DNA sequence: TGTGCCAGCAGCCAAGATGGAACAGGGGGCACTGAAGCTTTCTTT.

This chain connects TRBV6-4 to TRBJ2-7; D is possibly TRBD1 (5 bases). The germline V and J ends were trimmed by 0 bases and 7 bases, with 10 bases remaining between them. The CDR3 has 13 amino acids. Germline CDR1 MRHNA, CDR2 SNTAGT. CDR3 sequence reads: CASSDSPGREQYF. DNA of the CDR3: TGTGCCAGCAGTGACTCTCCAGGGCGGGAGCAGTACTTC.

This clone was counted once. The rearrangement uses TRBV7-2 and TRBJ2-3; 13 bases match TRBD2. Germline assignment: CDR1 SGHTA and CDR2 FQGNSA. CDR3 length: 16 amino acids. J lost 3 bases, V lost 4 bases, and 4 bases had no gene match. The CDR3 coding sequence is TGTGCCAGCAGCTCCGGGACTAGCGGGGTTACAGATACGCAGTATTTT. Protein product: CASSSGTSGVTDTQYF.

V usage is TRBV7-2 and J usage is TRBJ1-6; 10 bases agree with TRBD1. Germline V lookup: CDR1 SGHTA, CDR2 FQGNSA. The V gene end was trimmed by 1 base and the J gene end by 8 bases; junction bases not matched to a gene: 2. This CDR3 contains 15 residues. The CDR3 DNA reads as TGTGCCAGCAGCTTAGTGGGGACAGGGGATTCACCCCTCCACTTT. As protein: CASSLVGTGDSPLHF. The variable domain in full, with the rest retrieved from reference TRBV7-2 and TRBJ1-6, is GAGVSQSPSNKVTEKGKDVELRCDPISGHTALYWYRQSLGQGLEFLIYFQGNSAPDKSGLPSDRFSAERTGGSVSTLTIQRTQQEDSAVYLCASSLVGTGDSPLHFGNGTRLTVT.

The genes are TRBV4-2 and TRBJ2-3; 7 nucleotides line up with TRBD1. The germline V gene has CDR1 LGHNA and CDR2 YNFKEQ. Unmatched junction bases numbered 4, after V lost 1 base and J lost 0 bases. The CDR3 has 16 residues. The chain's CDR3 is CASSQGQGTSTDTQYF. CDR3 sequence (DNA): TGTGCCAGCAGCCAAGGACAGGGAACTAGCACAGATACGCAGTATTTT.

V usage is TRBV11-3 and J usage is TRBJ2-3; tentative D call: TRBD2 (5 bases). Germline V lookup: CDR1 SGHNT, CDR2 YENEEA. Trimming took 5 bases from V and 4 from J, leaving 13 bases between them. The CDR3 totals 14 residues. The CDR3 DNA reads TGTGCCAGCAGCGCCGGCCCGGAGGCAGATACGCAGTATTTT. Protein: CASSAGPEADTQYF.

The V gene is TRBV7-9, the J gene TRBJ2-7, with 12 positions matching TRBD2. Germline CDR1 reads SEHNR; CDR2 reads FQNEAQ (reference sequence). Trimming took 8 bases from V and 4 from J; bases not matched to a gene: 3. This CDR3 contains 13 residues. CDR3 amino acids: CASPGLAGYEQYF. In DNA form, the CDR3 reads TGTGCCAGCCCAGGACTAGCGGGATACGAGCAGTACTTC.

The V gene is TRBV4-3, the J gene TRBJ1-4; 11 bases line up with TRBD1. CDR1 is LGHNA and CDR2 is YSLEER in the germline V gene. V gave up 1 base and J gave up 8 bases; unmatched junction bases: 6. The CDR3 covers 16 residues. As DNA, the CDR3 is TGCGCCAGCAGCCAAGTGAGGGGACAGGGGGAAGAAAAACTGTTTTTT. This translates into CASSQVRGQGEEKLFF.

V gene TRBV18 combines with J gene TRBJ2-7, with TRBD2 identical over 8 bases. Germline assignment: CDR1 KGHSH and CDR2 LQKENI. The CDR3 sequence is 14 residues long. The V segment lost 3 bases and the J segment 3 bases; nucleotides outside the gene matches: 4. Here the CDR3 DNA reads TGTGCCAGCTCACCGACGACTAGCGACTACGAGCAGTACTTC. It is translated as CASSPTTSDYEQYF.

The chain joins TRBV7-8 to TRBJ1-5, with 8 bases lining up with TRBD1. V was clipped by 1 base and J by 3 bases; unmatched bases: 5. Germline lookup yields CDR1 SGHVS and CDR2 FQNEAQ. This CDR3 is 16 amino acids long. CDR3 sequence reads: CASSLVHRGYNQPQHF. Here the CDR3 DNA reads TGTGCCAGCAGCTTAGTGCACAGGGGGTACAATCAGCCCCAGCATTTT. Variable domain in full (rest from reference TRBV7-8 and TRBJ1-5): GAGVSQSPRYKVAKRGQDVALRCDPISGHVSLFWYQQALGQGPEFLTYFQNEAQLDKSGLPSDRFFAERPEGSVSTLKIQRTQQEDSAVYLCASSLVHRGYNQPQHFGDGTRLSIL.

The CDR3 coding sequence is TGTGCCAGCAGTGAACGGCTAGCAGGCTACAATGAGCAGTTCTTC. Amino acid sequence: CASSERLAGYNEQFF. This chain connects TRBV2 to TRBJ2-1, with D maybe TRBD2 (5 bases). Trimming took 2 bases from V and 3 from J, leaving 11 bases between them. Germline assignment: CDR1 SNHLY and CDR2 FYNNEI. There are 15 residues in the CDR3.

This chain connects TRBV3-1 (or the pseudogene TRBV3-2) to TRBJ2-1; D may be TRBD2 (5 bases). CDR3 size: 13 residues. In germline, CDR1 is LGHDT, CDR2 YNNKEL (reference sequence). V lost 4 bases and J lost 14, with 18 bases in between. The CDR3 sequence is CASSPGGGESKFF. Written as DNA, the CDR3 is TGTGCCAGCAGCCCAGGAGGTGGGGAGTCGAAGTTCTTC.

V is TRBV30 and J is TRBJ1-5; D is perhaps TRBD1 (5 bases). Deletions cut 1 base from V and 5 bases from J, with 12 bases between. From germline, CDR1 is GTSNPN and CDR2 SVGIG (reference sequence). This CDR3 has 14 residues. The CDR3 loop is CAWSDGRGDQPQHF. CDR3 bases: TGTGCCTGGAGTGACGGACGGGGGGATCAGCCCCAGCATTTT.

The table lists this clone with a count of one. This chain links TRBV6-1 with TRBJ2-7, with TRBD2 identical over 13 bases. V shed 4 bases, J shed 3 bases, and the junction held 6 bases outside the gene matches. In germline, CDR1 is MNHNS, CDR2 SASEGT. CDR3 size: 16 residues. The CDR3 DNA sequence: TGTGCCAGCAGTGCACTAGCGGGGGGGGTATACTACGAGCAGTACTTC. Translated, it gives CASSALAGGVYYEQYF.

This sequence joins TRBV5-6 and TRBJ2-1, with TRBD2 as a possible D gene (5 bases). The CDR3 is made up of 15 amino acids. The V end was cut by 0 bases, the J end by 4 bases, with 11 bases between. Germline lookup yields CDR1 SGHDT and CDR2 YYEEEE. The CDR3 DNA is TGTGCCAGCAGCTTGGGACGGGGAGCGTACAATGAGCAGTTCTTC. This encodes CASSLGRGAYNEQFF.

This clone was seen more than once but under ten times. The chain employs TRBV2 and TRBJ2-7; D gene unclear. Trimming stripped 8 bases from V and 2 bases from J, with 4 bases between. This CDR3 spans 10 amino acids. CDR1 SNHLY and CDR2 FYNNEI come from the germline V gene. The CDR3: CASQTYEQYF. The CDR3, as DNA: TGTGCCAGCCAAACCTACGAGCAGTACTTC.

V is TRBV5-1 and J is TRBJ1-1, with D perhaps matching TRBD1 (6 bases). The CDR3 is 16 residues long. Deletions cut 1 base from V and 0 bases from J, with 13 bases between. CDR1 and CDR2 from the germline V gene are SGHRS and YFSETQ. CDR3 residues: CASSLQGSSLNTEAFF. CDR3 sequence (DNA): TGCGCCAGCAGCTTGCAGGGGTCAAGCTTGAACACTGAAGCTTTCTTT.

The V call is TRBV6-5, the J call TRBJ2-7; 10 bases match TRBD2. Germline CDR1 reads MNHEY; CDR2 reads SVGAGI. The CDR3 is 16 residues long. The J segment lost 1 base and the V segment lost 4 bases, leaving 7 bases of the junction unmatched. CDR3 nucleotide sequence: TGTGCCAGCAGTTTAGCGGGAGGCTTCCATTCCTACGAGCAGTACTTC. It encodes CASSLAGGFHSYEQYF.

The rearrangement links TRBV7-8 to TRBJ1-6; D is perhaps TRBD1 (5 bases). Germline assignment: CDR1 SGHVS and CDR2 FQNEAQ. The CDR3 totals 15 residues. V was shortened by 5 bases and J by 6 bases, with 14 bases between the two germline ends. The CDR3 reads CASSPQMGLNSPLHF. CDR3 in DNA: TGTGCCAGCAGCCCTCAGATGGGACTTAATTCACCCCTCCACTTT.

This clone was detected only a few times. The rearrangement joins TRBV5-1 to TRBJ1-1, with 8 bases fitting TRBD1. The CDR3 is 16 amino acids. Germline CDR1 reads SGHRS; CDR2 reads YFSETQ. V was clipped by 3 bases and J by 3 bases; unmatched bases: 10. The CDR3 spells CASSSGQGLGYTEAFF. CDR3 sequence (DNA): TGCGCCAGCAGCTCTGGACAGGGCCTTGGGTACACTGAAGCTTTCTTT.

The rearrangement links TRBV30 to TRBJ2-2; D is possibly TRBD1 (6 bases). The length of the CDR3 is 13 residues. The V gene lost 2 bases and the J gene lost 13 bases, with 17 bases spanning the gap. CDR1 and CDR2 (germline): GTSNPN, SVGIG (reference sequence). The CDR3 DNA is TGTGCCTGGAGTACCGCTCCTGGGGGCGTGCTGTTTTTT. It encodes CAWSTAPGGVLFF.

This chain connects TRBV9 to TRBJ2-2, with D possibly TRBD1 on 5 matching bases. V lost 3 bases to trimming and J lost 0 bases, with 12 bases between them. The CDR3 consists of 16 residues. CDR1 and CDR2 from the germline V gene are SGDLS and YYNGEE. Here the CDR3 reads CASSDAMGPNTGELFF. The CDR3 nucleotides are TGTGCCAGCAGCGACGCAATGGGGCCGAACACCGGGGAGCTGTTTTTT.